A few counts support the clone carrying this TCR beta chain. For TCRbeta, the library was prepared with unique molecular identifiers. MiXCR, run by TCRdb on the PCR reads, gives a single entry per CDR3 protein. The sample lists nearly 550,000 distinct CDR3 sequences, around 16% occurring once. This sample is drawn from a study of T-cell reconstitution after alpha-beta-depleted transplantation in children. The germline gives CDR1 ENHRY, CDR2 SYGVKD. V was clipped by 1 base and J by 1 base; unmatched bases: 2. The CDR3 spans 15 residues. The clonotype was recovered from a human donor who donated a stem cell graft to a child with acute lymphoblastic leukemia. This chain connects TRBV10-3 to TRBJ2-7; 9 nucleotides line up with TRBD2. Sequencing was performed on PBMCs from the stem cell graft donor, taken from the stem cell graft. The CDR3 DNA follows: TGTGCCATCAGTGAGTTGAGCGGGAGGTCCTACGAGCAGTACTTC. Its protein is CAISELSGRSYEQYF.